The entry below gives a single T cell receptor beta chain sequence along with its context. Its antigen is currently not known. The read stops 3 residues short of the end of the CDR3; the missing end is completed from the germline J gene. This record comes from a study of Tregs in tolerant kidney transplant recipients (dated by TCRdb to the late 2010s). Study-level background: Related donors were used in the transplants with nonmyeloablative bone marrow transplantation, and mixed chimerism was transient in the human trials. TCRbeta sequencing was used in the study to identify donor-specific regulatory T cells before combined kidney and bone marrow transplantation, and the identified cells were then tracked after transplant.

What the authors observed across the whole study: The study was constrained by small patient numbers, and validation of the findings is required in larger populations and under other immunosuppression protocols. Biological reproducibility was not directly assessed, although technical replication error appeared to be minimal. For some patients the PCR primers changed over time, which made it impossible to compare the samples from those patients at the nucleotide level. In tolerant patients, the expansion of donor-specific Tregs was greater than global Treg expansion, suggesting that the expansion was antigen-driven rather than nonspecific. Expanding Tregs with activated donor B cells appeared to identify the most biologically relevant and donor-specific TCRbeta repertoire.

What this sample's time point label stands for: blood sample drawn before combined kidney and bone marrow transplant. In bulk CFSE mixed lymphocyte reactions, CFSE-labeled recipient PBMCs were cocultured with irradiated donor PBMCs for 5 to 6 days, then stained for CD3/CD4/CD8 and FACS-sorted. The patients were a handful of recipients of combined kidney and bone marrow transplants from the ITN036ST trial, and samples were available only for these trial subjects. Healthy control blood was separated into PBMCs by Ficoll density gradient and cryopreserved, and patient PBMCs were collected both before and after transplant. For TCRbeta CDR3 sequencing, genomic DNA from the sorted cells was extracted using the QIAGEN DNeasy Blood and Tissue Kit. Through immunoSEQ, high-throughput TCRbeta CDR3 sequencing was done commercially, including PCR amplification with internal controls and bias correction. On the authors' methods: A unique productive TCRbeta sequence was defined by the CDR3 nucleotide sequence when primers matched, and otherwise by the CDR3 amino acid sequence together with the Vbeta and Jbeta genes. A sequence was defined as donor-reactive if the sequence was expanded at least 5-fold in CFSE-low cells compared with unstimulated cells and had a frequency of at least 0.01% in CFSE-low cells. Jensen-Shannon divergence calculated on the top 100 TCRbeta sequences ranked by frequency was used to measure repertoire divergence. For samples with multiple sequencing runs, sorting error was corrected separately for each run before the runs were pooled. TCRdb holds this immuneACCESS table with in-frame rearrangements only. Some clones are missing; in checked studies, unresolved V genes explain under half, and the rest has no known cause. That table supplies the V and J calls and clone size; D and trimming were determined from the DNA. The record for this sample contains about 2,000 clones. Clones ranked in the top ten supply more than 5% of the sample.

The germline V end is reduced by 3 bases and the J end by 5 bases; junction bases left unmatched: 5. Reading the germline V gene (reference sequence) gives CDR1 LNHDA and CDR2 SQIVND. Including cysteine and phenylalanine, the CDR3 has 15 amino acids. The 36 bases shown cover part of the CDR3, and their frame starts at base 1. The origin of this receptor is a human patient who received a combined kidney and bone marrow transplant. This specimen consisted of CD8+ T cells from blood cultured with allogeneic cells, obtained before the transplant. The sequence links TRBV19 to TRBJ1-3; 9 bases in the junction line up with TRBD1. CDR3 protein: CASSINGQGRNTIYF. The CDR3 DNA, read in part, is TGTGCCAGTAGTATTAATGGACAGGGGAGAAACACC.